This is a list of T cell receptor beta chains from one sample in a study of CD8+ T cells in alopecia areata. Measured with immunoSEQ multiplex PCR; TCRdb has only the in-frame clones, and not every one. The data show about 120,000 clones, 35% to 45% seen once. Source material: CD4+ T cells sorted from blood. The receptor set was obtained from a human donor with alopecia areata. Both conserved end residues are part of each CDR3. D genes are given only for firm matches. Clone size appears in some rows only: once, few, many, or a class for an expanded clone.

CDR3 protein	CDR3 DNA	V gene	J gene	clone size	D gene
CASSPRTTEAFF	TGTGCCAGCTCACCACGCACGACTGAAGCTTTCTTT	TRBV18	TRBJ1-1	-	-
CASSLDRGSNGYTF	TGCGCCAGCAGCTTGGATCGGGGAAGCAATGGCTACACCTTC	TRBV5-1	TRBJ1-2	-	-
CASSELQGNYGYTF	TGTGCCAGCAGTGAACTACAGGGCAACTATGGCTACACCTTC	TRBV2	TRBJ1-2	-	-
CASSPDRGQPQHF	TGCGCCAGCAGCCCGGACAGGGGACAGCCCCAGCATTTT	TRBV23-1	TRBJ1-5	-	TRBD1
CSVHRDRPGANVLTF	TGCAGCGTTCACCGGGACAGACCTGGGGCCAACGTCCTGACTTTC	TRBV29-1	TRBJ2-6	-	TRBD1
CSVARGQETQYF	TGCAGCGTTGCCCGAGGCCAAGAGACCCAGTACTTC	TRBV29-1	TRBJ2-5	-	-
CASRSQETQYF	TGCGCCAGCAGATCCCAAGAGACCCAGTACTTC	TRBV5-1	TRBJ2-5	few	-
CAISESRQSYEQYF	TGTGCCATCAGTGAGTCAAGGCAGAGCTACGAGCAGTACTTC	TRBV10-3	TRBJ2-7	few	-
CASRTDTGELFF	TGTGCCAGCAGGACAGACACCGGGGAGCTGTTTTTT	TRBV6-6	TRBJ2-2	-	-
CASSVEDSSYEQYF	TGTGCCAGCAGCGTAGAGGACAGCTCCTACGAGCAGTACTTC	TRBV9	TRBJ2-7	few	-